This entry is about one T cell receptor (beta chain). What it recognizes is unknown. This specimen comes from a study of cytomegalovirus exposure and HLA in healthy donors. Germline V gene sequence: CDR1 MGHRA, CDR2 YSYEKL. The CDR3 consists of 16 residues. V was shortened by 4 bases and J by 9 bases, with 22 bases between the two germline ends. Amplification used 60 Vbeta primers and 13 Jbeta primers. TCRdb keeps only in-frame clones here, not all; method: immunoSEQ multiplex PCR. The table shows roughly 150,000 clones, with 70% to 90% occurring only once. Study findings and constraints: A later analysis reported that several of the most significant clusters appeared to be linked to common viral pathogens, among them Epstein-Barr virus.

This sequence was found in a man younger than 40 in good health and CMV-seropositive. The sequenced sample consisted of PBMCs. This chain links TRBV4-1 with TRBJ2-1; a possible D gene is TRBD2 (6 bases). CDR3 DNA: TGCGCCAGCAGCCGAGACTCGACACGTGGAGGGCGTGAGCAGTTCTTC. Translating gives CASSRDSTRGGREQFF.